There are many counts of the clone carrying this TCR beta chain. This specimen belongs to a study of CD8 T cells in ankylosing spondylitis. In making TCR beta libraries, quantitative 5'-RACE with molecular barcodes was used. A single record per CDR3 protein comes from TCRdb applying MiXCR to the 5' RACE reads. Counted here are about 36,000 distinct CDR3 sequences, over 5.5% occurring once; the ten biggest clones make up 12%. Trimming removed 0 bases from V and 6 bases from J; junction bases left unmatched: 4. CDR1 and CDR2 from the germline V gene are SGHRS and YFSETQ. The CDR3 sequence is 14 residues long.

The sequencing input was blood, either unsorted or a sorted T cell fraction (not recorded which). The chain employs TRBV5-1 and TRBJ2-3; 7 bases fit TRBD1. The clonotype comes from a male donor with ankylosing spondylitis or in good health (not recorded which). The CDR3 DNA follows: TGCGCCAGCAGCTTGGGACAGGGCGGGGATACGCAGTATTTT. It translates to CASSLGQGGDTQYF.